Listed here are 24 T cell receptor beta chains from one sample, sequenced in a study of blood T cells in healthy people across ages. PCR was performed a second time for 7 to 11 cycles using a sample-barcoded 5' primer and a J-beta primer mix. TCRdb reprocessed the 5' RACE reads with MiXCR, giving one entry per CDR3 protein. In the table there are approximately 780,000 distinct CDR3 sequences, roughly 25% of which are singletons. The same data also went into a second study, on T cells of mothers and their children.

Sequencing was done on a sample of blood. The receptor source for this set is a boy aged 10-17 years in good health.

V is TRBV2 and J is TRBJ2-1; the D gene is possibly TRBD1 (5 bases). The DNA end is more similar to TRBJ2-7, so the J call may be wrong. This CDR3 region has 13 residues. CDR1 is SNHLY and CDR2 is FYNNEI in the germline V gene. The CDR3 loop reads CASGFARAYEQYF. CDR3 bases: TGTGCCAGTGGCTTCGCCAGGGCTTACGAGCAGTACTTC.

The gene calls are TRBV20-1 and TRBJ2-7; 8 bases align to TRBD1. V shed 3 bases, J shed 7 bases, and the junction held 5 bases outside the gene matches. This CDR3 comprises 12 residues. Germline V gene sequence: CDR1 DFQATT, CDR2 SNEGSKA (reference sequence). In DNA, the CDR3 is TGCAGTGCTAGCAAACAGGGGGAAGAGCAGTACTTC. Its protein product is CSASKQGEEQYF.

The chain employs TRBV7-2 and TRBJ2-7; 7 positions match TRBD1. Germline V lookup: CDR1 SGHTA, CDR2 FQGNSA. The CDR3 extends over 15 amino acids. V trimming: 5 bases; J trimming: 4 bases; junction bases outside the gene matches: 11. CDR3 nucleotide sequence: TGTGCCAGCAGCCCGCCCTGGACAGGAAAGTACGAGCAGTACTTC. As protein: CASSPPWTGKYEQYF. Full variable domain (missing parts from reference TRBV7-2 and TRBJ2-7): GAGVSQSPSNKVTEKGKDVELRCDPISGHTALYWYRQSLGQGLEFLIYFQGNSAPDKSGLPSDRFSAERTGGSVSTLTIQRTQQEDSAVYLCASSPPWTGKYEQYFGPGTRLTVT.

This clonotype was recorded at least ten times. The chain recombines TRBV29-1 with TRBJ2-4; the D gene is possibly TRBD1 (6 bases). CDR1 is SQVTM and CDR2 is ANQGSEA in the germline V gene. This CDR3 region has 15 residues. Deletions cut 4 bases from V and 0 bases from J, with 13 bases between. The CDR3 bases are TGCAGCGTTGTGAACAGGGTTGTAGCCAAAAACATTCAGTACTTC. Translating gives CSVVNRVVAKNIQYF.

CDR3 nucleotides: TGCAGCGTCTCAGGGCAACTAACTAGCACAGATACGCAGTATTTT. Translated, it gives CSVSGQLTSTDTQYF. This chain connects TRBV29-1 to TRBJ2-3; D is possibly TRBD1 (5 bases). This CDR3 spans 15 amino acids. V lost 6 bases, J lost 0 bases, and 16 bases lay in between. CDR1 and CDR2 from the germline V gene are SQVTM and ANQGSEA.

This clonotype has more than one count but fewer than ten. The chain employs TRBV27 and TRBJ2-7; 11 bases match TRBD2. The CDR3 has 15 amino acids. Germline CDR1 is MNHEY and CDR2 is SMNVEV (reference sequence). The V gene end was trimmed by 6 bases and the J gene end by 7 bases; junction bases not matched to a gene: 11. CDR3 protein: CASSLVSGGAGEQYF. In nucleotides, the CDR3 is TGTGCCAGCAGCTTGGTTAGCGGGGGGGCGGGGGAGCAGTACTTC.

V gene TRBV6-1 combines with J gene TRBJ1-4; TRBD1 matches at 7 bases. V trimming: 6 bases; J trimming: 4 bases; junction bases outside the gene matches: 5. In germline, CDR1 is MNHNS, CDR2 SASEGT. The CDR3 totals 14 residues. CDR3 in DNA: TGTGCCAGCAGGGGGACAGCATTTAATGAAAAACTGTTTTTT. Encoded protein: CASRGTAFNEKLFF.

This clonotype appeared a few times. Here the CDR3 reads CASSLGAVPYNEQFF. The CDR3 DNA sequence: TGTGCCAGCAGCTTGGGGGCGGTTCCCTACAATGAGCAGTTCTTC. The rearrangement links TRBV7-6 to TRBJ2-1; the D gene is possibly TRBD1 (6 bases). Trimming cost V 3 bases and J 2 bases, with 11 bases left between them. The CDR3 totals 15 residues. Germline CDR1 and CDR2: SGHVS and FNYEAQ.

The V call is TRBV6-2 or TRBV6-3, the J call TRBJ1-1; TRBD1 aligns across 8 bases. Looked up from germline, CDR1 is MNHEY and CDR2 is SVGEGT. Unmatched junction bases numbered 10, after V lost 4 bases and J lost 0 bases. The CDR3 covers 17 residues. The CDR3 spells CASSSGTGVRMNTEAFF. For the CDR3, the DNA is TGTGCCAGCAGTTCCGGGACAGGTGTTCGGATGAACACTGAAGCTTTCTTT.

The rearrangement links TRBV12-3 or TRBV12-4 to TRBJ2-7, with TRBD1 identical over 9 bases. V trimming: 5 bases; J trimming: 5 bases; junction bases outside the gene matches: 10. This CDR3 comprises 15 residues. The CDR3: CASSLFRGQGNEQYF. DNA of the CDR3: TGTGCCAGCAGTCTTTTTAGGGGACAGGGTAACGAGCAGTACTTC.

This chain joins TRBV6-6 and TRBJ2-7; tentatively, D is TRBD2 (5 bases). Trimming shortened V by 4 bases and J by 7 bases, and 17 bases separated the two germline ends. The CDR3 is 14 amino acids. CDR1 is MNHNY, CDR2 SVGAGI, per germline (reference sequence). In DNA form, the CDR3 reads TGTGCCAGCAGTTCTCGACGGAATACGGGAGAGCAGTACTTC. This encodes CASSSRRNTGEQYF.

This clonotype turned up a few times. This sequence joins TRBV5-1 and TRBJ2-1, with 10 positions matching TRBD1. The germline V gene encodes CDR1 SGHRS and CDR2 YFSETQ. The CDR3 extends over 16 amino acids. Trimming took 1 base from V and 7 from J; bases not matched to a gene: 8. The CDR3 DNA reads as TGCGCCAGCAGCTTGAATCTGGGGACAGGGGTGAATGAGCAGTTCTTC. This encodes CASSLNLGTGVNEQFF.

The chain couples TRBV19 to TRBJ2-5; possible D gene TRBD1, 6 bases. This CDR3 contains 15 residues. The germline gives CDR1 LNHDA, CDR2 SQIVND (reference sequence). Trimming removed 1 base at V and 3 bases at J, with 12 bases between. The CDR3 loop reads CASSIANRVKETQYF. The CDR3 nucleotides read TGTGCCAGTAGTATAGCGAACAGGGTCAAAGAGACCCAGTACTTC. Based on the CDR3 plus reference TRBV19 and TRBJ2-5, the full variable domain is DGGITQSPKYLFRKEGQNVTLSCEQNLNHDAMYWYRQDPGQGLRLIYYSQIVNDFQKGDIAEGYSVSREKKESFPLTVTSAQKNPTAFYLCASSIANRVKETQYFGPGTRLLVL.

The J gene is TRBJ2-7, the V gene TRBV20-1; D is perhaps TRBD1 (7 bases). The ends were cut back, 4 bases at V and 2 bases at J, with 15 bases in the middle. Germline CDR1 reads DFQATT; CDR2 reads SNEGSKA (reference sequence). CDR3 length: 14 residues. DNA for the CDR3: TGCAGTGCTACTCAGGAGGGGGCAGCCTACGAGCAGTACTTC. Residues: CSATQEGAAYEQYF.

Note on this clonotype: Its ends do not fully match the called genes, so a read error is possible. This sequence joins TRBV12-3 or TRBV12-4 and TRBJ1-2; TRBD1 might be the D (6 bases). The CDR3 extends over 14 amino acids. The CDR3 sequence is CASSFGTNGYGHTF. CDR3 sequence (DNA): TGTGCCAGCAGTTTCGGGACAAACGGGTATGGCCACACCTTC.

CDR3 nucleotide sequence: TGCGCCAGCAGCTTGGTGAGGGAAGGGTCTAACTATGGCTACACCTTC. Encoded protein: CASSLVREGSNYGYTF. The rearrangement links TRBV5-1 to TRBJ1-2; D gene uncertain. The germline V and J ends were trimmed by 0 bases and 0 bases, with 12 bases remaining between them. Looked up from germline, CDR1 is SGHRS and CDR2 is YFSETQ. This CDR3 spans 16 amino acids.

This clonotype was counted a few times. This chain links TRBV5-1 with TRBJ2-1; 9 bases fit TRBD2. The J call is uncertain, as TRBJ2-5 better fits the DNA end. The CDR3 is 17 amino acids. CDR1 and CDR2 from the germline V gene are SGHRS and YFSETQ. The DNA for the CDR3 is TGCGCCAGCAGCTTGGGTCTAGCGGGGTGGGAACAAGAGACCCAGTACTTC. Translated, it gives CASSLGLAGWEQETQYF.

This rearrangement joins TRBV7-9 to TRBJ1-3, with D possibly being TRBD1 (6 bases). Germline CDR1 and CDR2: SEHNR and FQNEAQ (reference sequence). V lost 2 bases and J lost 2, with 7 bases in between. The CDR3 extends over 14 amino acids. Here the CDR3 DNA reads TGTGCCAGCAGCTTATCAGGGGCTGGAAACACCATATATTTT. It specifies CASSLSGAGNTIYF.

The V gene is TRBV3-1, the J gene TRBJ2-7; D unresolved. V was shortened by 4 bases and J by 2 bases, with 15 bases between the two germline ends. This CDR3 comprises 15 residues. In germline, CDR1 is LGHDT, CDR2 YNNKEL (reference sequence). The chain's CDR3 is CASSLQDTSTYEQYF. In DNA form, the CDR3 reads TGTGCCAGCAGCCTCCAAGACACCTCTACCTACGAGCAGTACTTC.

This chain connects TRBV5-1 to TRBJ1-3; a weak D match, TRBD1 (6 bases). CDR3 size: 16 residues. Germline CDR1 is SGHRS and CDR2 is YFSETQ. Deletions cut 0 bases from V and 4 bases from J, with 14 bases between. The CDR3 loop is CASSLEVRGAGNTIYF. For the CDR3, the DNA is TGCGCCAGCAGCTTGGAGGTCAGGGGAGCAGGAAACACCATATATTTT.

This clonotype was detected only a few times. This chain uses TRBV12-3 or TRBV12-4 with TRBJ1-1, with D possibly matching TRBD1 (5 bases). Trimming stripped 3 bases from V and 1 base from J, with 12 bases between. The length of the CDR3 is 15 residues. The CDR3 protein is CASSFGGQANTEAFF. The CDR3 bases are TGTGCCAGCAGTTTTGGGGGTCAAGCGAACACTGAAGCTTTCTTT.

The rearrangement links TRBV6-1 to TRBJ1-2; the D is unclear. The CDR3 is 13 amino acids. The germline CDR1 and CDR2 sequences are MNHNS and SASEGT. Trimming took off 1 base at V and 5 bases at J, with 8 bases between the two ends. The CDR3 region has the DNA TGTGCCAGCAGTGAAGACAGCTTTTATGGCTACACCTTC. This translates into CASSEDSFYGYTF.

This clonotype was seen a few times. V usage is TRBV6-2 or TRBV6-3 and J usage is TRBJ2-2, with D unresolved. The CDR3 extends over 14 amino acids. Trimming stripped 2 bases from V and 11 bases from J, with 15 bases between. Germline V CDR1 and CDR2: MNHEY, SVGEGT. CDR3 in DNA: TGTGCCAGCAGTTACGTTCCAGGTGGAGTTGAGCTGTTTTTT. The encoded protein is CASSYVPGGVELFF.

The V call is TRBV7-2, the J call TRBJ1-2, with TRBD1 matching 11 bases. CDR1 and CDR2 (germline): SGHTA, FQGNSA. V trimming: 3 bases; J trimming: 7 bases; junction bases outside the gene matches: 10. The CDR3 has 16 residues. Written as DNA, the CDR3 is TGTGCCAGCAGCTTGAACGGACAGGGGGCGACTCTTGGCTACACCTTC. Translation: CASSLNGQGATLGYTF.